The 27 T cell receptor beta chains below all came from one sample that was sequenced in a study of shared clonotypes between healthy human individuals. Method: immunoSEQ multiplex PCR; TCRdb's copy keeps in-frame clones and lacks some. This table holds some 2,000,000 clones, roughly 95% found once. Sequencing input: naive CD4+ T cells sorted from blood. Subset described: CD45RA+ positively selected. Receptor source: a man younger than 35 in good health.

V gene TRBV7-6 combines with J gene TRBJ2-1; 8 bases map to TRBD2. The CDR3 runs 16 residues. With 5 bases clipped from V and 6 bases from J, the junction kept 12 bases outside the gene matches. Germline CDR1 SGHVS, CDR2 FNYEAQ. This chain's CDR3 is CASSQTLAGAGNEQFF. CDR3 DNA: TGTGCCAGCAGCCAAACCCTAGCGGGTGCTGGCAATGAGCAGTTCTTC.

CDR3 DNA sequence: TGTGCCAGCAGCCACAGGGCGAGGAACACTGAAGCTTTCTTT. Protein: CASSHRARNTEAFF. This chain joins TRBV6-5 and TRBJ1-1; tentative D call: TRBD1 (6 bases). Germline V gives CDR1 MNHEY, CDR2 SVGAGI. The V and J ends lost 6 bases and 1 base respectively, with 12 bases between them. The CDR3 extends over 14 amino acids.

This rearrangement joins TRBV13 to TRBJ2-7; 12 bases align to TRBD2. J was trimmed by 2 bases and V by 5 bases; bases with no gene match: 10. This CDR3 region has 17 residues. CDR1 is PRHDT, CDR2 FYEKMQ, per germline (reference sequence). CDR3 bases: TGTGCCAGCAGCCTGAGGAGGCTAGCGGGAGGGACCTACGAGCAGTACTTC. Its translation: CASSLRRLAGGTYEQYF.

The CDR3 spells CAWSVRGGTGNEQFF. DNA of the CDR3: TGTGCCTGGAGTGTACGCGGGGGGACGGGGAATGAGCAGTTCTTC. This chain joins TRBV30 and TRBJ2-1, with TRBD2 identical over 8 bases. Germline V gene lookup returns CDR1 GTSNPN and CDR2 SVGIG (reference sequence). With V trimmed by 0 bases and J by 7 bases, 8 bases remained unmatched. This CDR3 has 15 residues.

The V call is TRBV9, the J call TRBJ1-5; D gene uncertain. The CDR3 sequence is 14 residues long. Germline V gives CDR1 SGDLS, CDR2 YYNGEE. Deletions cut 2 bases from V and 9 bases from J, with 15 bases between. The CDR3 spells CASSVGFLGSPQHF. CDR3 coding DNA: TGTGCCAGCAGCGTCGGATTTCTGGGATCGCCCCAGCATTTT.

The chain combines TRBV19 with TRBJ1-2; unclear D gene. CDR1 and CDR2 (germline): LNHDA, SQIVND (reference sequence). This CDR3 spans 12 amino acids. Trimming pared 3 bases from V and 7 bases from J, leaving 9 bases between. CDR3 sequence: CASSISLAGYTF. CDR3 coding DNA: TGTGCCAGTAGTATCAGTCTCGCTGGCTACACCTTC.

V usage is TRBV7-9 and J usage is TRBJ2-3; a possible D gene is TRBD1 (8 bases). The CDR3 consists of 19 residues. CDR1 SEHNR and CDR2 FQNEAQ come from the germline V gene (reference sequence). Trimming cost V 1 base and J 1 base, with 21 bases left between them. CDR3 amino acids: CASSLGRHDRGGGTDTQYF. The CDR3 DNA reads TGTGCCAGCAGCTTAGGGCGCCACGACAGGGGAGGGGGCACAGATACGCAGTATTTT.

A remark on this clone: The same CDR3 can be traced to other DNA sequences in this sample. The CDR3 DNA follows: TGTGCCATCAGTGAGTCAGGGACGTCCTACGAGCAGTACTTC. The encoded protein is CAISESGTSYEQYF. The chain joins TRBV10-3 to TRBJ2-7; D assignment may be TRBD1 or TRBD2 (5 bases each). CDR3 length: 14 residues. V lost 0 bases and J lost 1, with 7 bases in between. The germline CDR1 and CDR2 sequences are ENHRY and SYGVKD.

The V call is TRBV19, the J call TRBJ1-2, with 12 bases fitting TRBD1. V gave up 5 bases and J gave up 5 bases; unmatched junction bases: 9. This CDR3 has 16 residues. From germline, CDR1 is LNHDA and CDR2 SQIVND (reference sequence). Here the CDR3 reads CASSPRGQGARYGYTF. The DNA of the CDR3 is TGTGCCAGTAGTCCCCGGGGACAGGGGGCTAGGTATGGCTACACCTTC.

V and J are TRBV6-1 and TRBJ2-1; 7 bases agree with TRBD1. The CDR3 consists of 14 residues. V gave up 4 bases and J gave up 10 bases; unmatched junction bases: 10. CDR1 is MNHNS and CDR2 is SASEGT in the germline V gene. CDR3 residues: CASSAFRTGGEQFF. DNA for the CDR3: TGTGCCAGCAGTGCTTTCCGGACAGGCGGGGAGCAGTTCTTC.

This chain uses TRBV4-2 with TRBJ2-1; 8 nucleotides align to TRBD2. The J segment lost 1 base and the V segment lost 2 bases, leaving 4 bases of the junction unmatched. Germline CDR1 LGHNA, CDR2 YNFKEQ. The CDR3 sequence is 16 residues long. The CDR3 reads CASSQRTSGSYNEQFF. CDR3 DNA sequence: TGTGCCAGCAGCCAACGCACTAGCGGTTCCTACAATGAGCAGTTCTTC.

This clone was seen once. The J gene is TRBJ2-7, the V gene TRBV18, with D tentatively TRBD1 (5 bases). Trimming stripped 2 bases from V and 3 bases from J, with 11 bases between. CDR3 length: 14 amino acids. Germline CDR1 and CDR2: KGHSH and LQKENI. In nucleotides, the CDR3 is TGTGCCAGCTCACCAAGGACATACAACTACGAGCAGTACTTC. It translates to CASSPRTYNYEQYF.

CDR3 nucleotide sequence: TGCGCCAGCAGCTTTTCCGGCGGGAGTGCAGATACGCAGTATTTT. It specifies CASSFSGGSADTQYF. The gene calls are TRBV5-1 and TRBJ2-3, with TRBD2 matching 7 bases. The CDR3 runs 15 residues. Germline V gene data show CDR1 as SGHRS and CDR2 as YFSETQ. With V trimmed by 2 bases and J by 4 bases, 7 bases remained unmatched.

V is TRBV9 and J is TRBJ1-1, with 8 positions matching TRBD1. The CDR3 contains 14 residues. V lost 3 bases to trimming and J lost 6 bases; unmatched junction nucleotides: 7. Looked up from germline, CDR1 is SGDLS and CDR2 is YYNGEE. The CDR3 DNA is TGTGCCAGCAGCGGGACAGGGACCTCCCCTGAAGCTTTCTTT. It specifies CASSGTGTSPEAFF.

The rearrangement links TRBV6-6 to TRBJ1-1; 7 nucleotides line up with TRBD1. The V gene end was trimmed by 5 bases and the J gene end by 6 bases; junction bases not matched to a gene: 6. The CDR3 runs 13 residues. The germline gives CDR1 MNHNY, CDR2 SVGAGI (reference sequence). In DNA form, the CDR3 reads TGTGCCAGCAGTAGACAGGGTGGGGCTGAAGCTTTCTTT. It is translated as CASSRQGGAEAFF.

This clone was seen a single time. The chain links TRBV18 to TRBJ1-1, with 10 nucleotides matching TRBD1. The CDR3 loop spans 16 amino acids. V was clipped by 4 bases and J by 4 bases; unmatched bases: 9. Germline values: CDR1 KGHSH, CDR2 LQKENI. The CDR3 DNA sequence: TGTGCCAGCTCACGCTATCGGGACAGGGGTCCCACTGAAGCTTTCTTT. It yields the protein CASSRYRDRGPTEAFF.

The chain employs TRBV28 and TRBJ2-5; 12 bases are a match to TRBD2. V was pared by 5 bases and J by 5 bases, with 9 bases of the junction left unmatched. Germline CDR1 and CDR2: MDHEN and SYDVKM. The CDR3 contains 16 residues. CDR3 nucleotide sequence: TGTGCCAGCAGTCCGACTAGCGGGGGCCCTCAGGAGACCCAGTACTTC. It yields the protein CASSPTSGGPQETQYF. Filled out from reference TRBV28 and TRBJ2-5, the complete variable domain reads DVKVTQSSRYLVKRTGEKVFLECVQDMDHENMFWYRQDPGLGLRLIYFSYDVKMKEKGDIPEGYSVSREKKERFSLILESASTNQTSMYLCASSPTSGGPQETQYFGPGTRLLVL.

The CDR3 protein is CASRGPKGGTNYGYTF. The DNA of the CDR3 is TGTGCCAGCAGAGGTCCGAAGGGAGGGACTAACTATGGCTACACCTTC. This chain connects TRBV9 to TRBJ1-2; no clear D gene. Germline-derived CDR1 and CDR2 are SGDLS and YYNGEE. The CDR3 consists of 16 residues. Trimming removed 5 bases from V and 0 bases from J, with 17 bases in between.

The chain employs TRBV27 and TRBJ1-1, with TRBD1 matching over 8 bases. Looked up from germline, CDR1 is MNHEY and CDR2 is SMNVEV (reference sequence). V was pared by 6 bases and J by 2 bases, with 5 bases of the junction left unmatched. This CDR3 is 14 amino acids long. This chain's CDR3 is CASRTGQGNTEAFF. The CDR3 nucleotides are TGTGCCAGCAGGACCGGACAGGGAAACACTGAAGCTTTCTTT.

The chain carries TRBV19 and TRBJ1-6; 10 nucleotides agree with TRBD1. CDR1 and CDR2 (germline): LNHDA, SQIVND (reference sequence). This CDR3 contains 14 residues. V gave up 5 bases and J gave up 7 bases; unmatched junction bases: 2. The CDR3 bases are TGTGCCAGTAGTTGGGACAGGGGCAATTCACCCCTCCACTTT. Translated, it gives CASSWDRGNSPLHF.

This clone appeared a single time. The chain has TRBV5-1 and TRBJ2-5; 10 nucleotides line up with TRBD2. The CDR3 contains 15 residues. V dropped 7 bases and J dropped 4; count of bases not matched to a gene: 10. Germline V CDR1 and CDR2: SGHRS, YFSETQ. CDR3 residues: CASQLSGRAGETQYF. The CDR3 region has the DNA TGCGCCAGCCAATTAAGCGGGAGGGCTGGAGAGACCCAGTACTTC.

The chain is built from TRBV28 and TRBJ1-3; no reliable D call. Germline CDR1 and CDR2: MDHEN and SYDVKM. Trimming pared 4 bases from V and 9 bases from J, leaving 13 bases between. The CDR3 spans 13 residues. CDR3 loop: CASSSHWAGTIYF. The DNA for the CDR3 is TGTGCCAGCAGTTCGCACTGGGCCGGCACCATATATTTT.

This clone appeared once. This chain joins TRBV25-1 and TRBJ2-5; 7 bases map to TRBD2. The CDR3 is 14 residues long. With V trimmed by 7 bases and J by 5 bases, 10 bases remained unmatched. Germline-derived CDR1 and CDR2 are MGHDK and SYGVNS. The chain's CDR3 is CASTFPGGEETQYF. In DNA, the CDR3 is TGTGCCAGCACTTTCCCGGGGGGTGAGGAGACCCAGTACTTC.

V gene TRBV4-3 combines with J gene TRBJ2-3; 15 positions agree with TRBD2. There are 16 residues in the CDR3. CDR1 is LGHNA and CDR2 is YSLEER in the germline V gene. V was pared by 4 bases and J by 3 bases, with 2 bases of the junction left unmatched. The CDR3 DNA reads as TGCGCCAGCAGCCCCGGGACTAGCGGGAGGACAGATACGCAGTATTTT. This gives the protein CASSPGTSGRTDTQYF.

The chain is built from TRBV11-3 and TRBJ2-5; 9 bases are shared with TRBD2. Germline V gene lookup returns CDR1 SGHNT and CDR2 YENEEA. V lost 1 base and J lost 4; bases outside the gene matches: 4. This CDR3 is built from 15 residues. This CDR3 is CASSLGGGALETQYF. CDR3 DNA sequence: TGTGCCAGCAGCTTAGGCGGGGGGGCCTTAGAGACCCAGTACTTC.

This clone turned up a few times. This rearrangement joins TRBV7-2 to TRBJ2-7, with 9 bases that match TRBD2. From germline, CDR1 is SGHTA and CDR2 FQGNSA. The CDR3 has 15 residues. V dropped 1 base and J dropped 4; count of bases not matched to a gene: 5. The CDR3 DNA sequence: TGTGCCAGCAGCTTAGAGGCTAGCGGGACATACGAGCAGTACTTC. Its protein is CASSLEASGTYEQYF.

The rearrangement uses TRBV6-5 and TRBJ2-4; TRBD2 might be the D (5 bases). There are 13 residues in the CDR3. Germline loops: CDR1 MNHEY, CDR2 SVGAGI. V lost 6 bases and J lost 0, with 6 bases in between. The CDR3 nucleotides read TGTGCCAGCAGGGGGAGAGCCAAAAACATTCAGTACTTC. This encodes CASRGRAKNIQYF.